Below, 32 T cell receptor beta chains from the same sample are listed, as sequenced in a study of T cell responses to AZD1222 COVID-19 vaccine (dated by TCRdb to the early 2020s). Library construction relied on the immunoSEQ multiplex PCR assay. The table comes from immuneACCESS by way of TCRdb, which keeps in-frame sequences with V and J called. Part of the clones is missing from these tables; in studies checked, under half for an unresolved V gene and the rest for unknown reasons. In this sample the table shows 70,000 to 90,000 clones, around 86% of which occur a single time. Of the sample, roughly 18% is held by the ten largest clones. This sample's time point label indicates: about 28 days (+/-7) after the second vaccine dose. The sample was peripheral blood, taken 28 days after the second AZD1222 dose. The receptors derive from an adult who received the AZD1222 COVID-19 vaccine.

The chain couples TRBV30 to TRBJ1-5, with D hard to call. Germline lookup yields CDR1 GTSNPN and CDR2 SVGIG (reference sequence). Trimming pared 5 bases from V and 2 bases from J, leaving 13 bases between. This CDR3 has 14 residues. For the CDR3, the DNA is TGTGCCTGGTCGAAGGGAGAGGGCAATCAGCCCCAGCATTTT. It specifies CAWSKGEGNQPQHF. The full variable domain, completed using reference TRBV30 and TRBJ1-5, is SQTIHQWPATLVQPVGSPLSLECTVEGTSNPNLYWYRQAAGRGLQLLFYSVGIGQISSEVPQNLSASRPQDRQFILSSKKLLLSDSGFYLCAWSKGEGNQPQHFGDGTRLSIL.

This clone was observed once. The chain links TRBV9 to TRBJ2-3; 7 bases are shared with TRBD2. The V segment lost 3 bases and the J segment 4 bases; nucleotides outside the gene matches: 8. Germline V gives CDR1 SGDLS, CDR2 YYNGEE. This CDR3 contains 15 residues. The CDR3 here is CASSAWEGPADTQYF. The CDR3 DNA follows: TGTGCCAGCAGCGCCTGGGAGGGTCCGGCAGATACGCAGTATTTT.

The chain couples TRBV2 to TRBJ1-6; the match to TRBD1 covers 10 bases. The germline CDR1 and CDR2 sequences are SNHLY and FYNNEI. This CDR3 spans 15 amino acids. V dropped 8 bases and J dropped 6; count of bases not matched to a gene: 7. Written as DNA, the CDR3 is TGTGCCAGCCACCCGGGACAGGGGTTTAATTCACCCCTCCACTTT. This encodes CASHPGQGFNSPLHF.

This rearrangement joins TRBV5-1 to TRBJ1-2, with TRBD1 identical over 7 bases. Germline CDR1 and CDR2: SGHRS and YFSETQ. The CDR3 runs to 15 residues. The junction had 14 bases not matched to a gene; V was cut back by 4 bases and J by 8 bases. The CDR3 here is CASSLMQGGGGGYTF. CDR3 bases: TGCGCCAGCAGCCTAATGCAGGGGGGCGGAGGCGGCTACACCTTC.

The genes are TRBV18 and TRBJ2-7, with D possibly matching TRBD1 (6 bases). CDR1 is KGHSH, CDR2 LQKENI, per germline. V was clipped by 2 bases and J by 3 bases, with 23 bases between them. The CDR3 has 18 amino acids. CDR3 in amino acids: CASSPTLNNREPFYEQYF. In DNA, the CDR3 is TGTGCCAGCTCACCAACTCTTAATAACAGGGAACCCTTCTACGAGCAGTACTTC.

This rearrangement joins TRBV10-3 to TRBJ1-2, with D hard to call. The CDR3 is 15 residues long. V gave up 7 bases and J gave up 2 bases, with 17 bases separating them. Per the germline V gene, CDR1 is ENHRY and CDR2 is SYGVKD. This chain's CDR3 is CAIIGGPGINYGYTF. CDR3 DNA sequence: TGTGCCATCATAGGAGGTCCGGGGATCAACTATGGCTACACCTTC.

For the CDR3, the DNA is TGCAGCGTTGATGGTGGGGTTAACTATGGCTACACCTTC. This gives the protein CSVDGGVNYGYTF. J is TRBJ1-2 and V is TRBV29-1; D remains unclear. This CDR3 region has 13 residues. Trimming took 3 bases from V and 1 from J, leaving 9 bases between them. The germline CDR1 and CDR2 sequences are SQVTM and ANQGSEA.

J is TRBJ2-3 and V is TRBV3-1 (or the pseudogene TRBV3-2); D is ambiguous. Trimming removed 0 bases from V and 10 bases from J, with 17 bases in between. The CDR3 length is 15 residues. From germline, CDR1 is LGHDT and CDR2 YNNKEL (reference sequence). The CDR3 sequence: CASSQDPIVGAPQYF. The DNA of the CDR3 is TGTGCCAGCAGCCAAGACCCGATAGTGGGTGCCCCGCAGTATTTT.

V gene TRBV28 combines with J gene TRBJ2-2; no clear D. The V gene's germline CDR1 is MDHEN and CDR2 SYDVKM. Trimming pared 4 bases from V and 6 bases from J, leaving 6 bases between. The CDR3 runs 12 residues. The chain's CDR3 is CASSSFPGELFF. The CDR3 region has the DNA TGTGCCAGCAGTTCATTTCCCGGGGAGCTGTTTTTT.

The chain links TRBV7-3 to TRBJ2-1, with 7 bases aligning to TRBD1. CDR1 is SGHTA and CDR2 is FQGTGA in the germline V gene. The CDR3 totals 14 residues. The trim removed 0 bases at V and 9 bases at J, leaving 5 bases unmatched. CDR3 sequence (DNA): TGTGCCAGCAGCTTAACCAGGGACAGCGGTGAGCAGTTCTTC. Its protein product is CASSLTRDSGEQFF.

The CDR3 loop is CSVSPERGQNTEAFF. In DNA, the CDR3 is TGCAGCGTTTCCCCCGAACGGGGGCAGAACACTGAAGCTTTCTTT. This chain joins TRBV29-1 and TRBJ1-1; D may be TRBD1 (6 bases). The CDR3 sequence is 15 residues long. Trimming pared 5 bases from V and 1 base from J, leaving 17 bases between. Germline values: CDR1 SQVTM, CDR2 ANQGSEA. Full variable domain (remainder filled in from reference TRBV29-1 and TRBJ1-1): SAVISQKPSRDICQRGTSLTIQCQVDSQVTMMFWYRQQPGQSLTLIATANQGSEATYESGFVIDKFPISRPNLTFSTLTVSNMSPEDSSIYLCSVSPERGQNTEAFFGQGTRLTVV.

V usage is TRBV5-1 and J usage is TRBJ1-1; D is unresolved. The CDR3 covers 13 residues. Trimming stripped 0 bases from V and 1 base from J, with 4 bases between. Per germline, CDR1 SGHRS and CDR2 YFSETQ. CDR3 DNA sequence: TGCGCCAGCAGCTTGGAACCGAACACTGAAGCTTTCTTT. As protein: CASSLEPNTEAFF. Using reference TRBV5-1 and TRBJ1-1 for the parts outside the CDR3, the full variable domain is KAGVTQTPRYLIKTRGQQVTLSCSPISGHRSVSWYQQTPGQGLQFLFEYFSETQRNKGNFPGRFSGRQFSNSRSEMNVSTLELGDSALYLCASSLEPNTEAFFGQGTRLTVV.

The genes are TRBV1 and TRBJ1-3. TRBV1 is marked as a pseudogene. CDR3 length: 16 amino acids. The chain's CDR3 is CTSSQEGRLSGNTIYF. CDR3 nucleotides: TGCACCAGCAGCCAAGAGGGCAGACTGTCTGGAAACACCATATATTTT.

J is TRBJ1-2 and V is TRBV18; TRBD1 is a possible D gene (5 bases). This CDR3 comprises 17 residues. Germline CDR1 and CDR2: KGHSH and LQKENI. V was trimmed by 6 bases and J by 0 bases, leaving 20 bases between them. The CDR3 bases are TGTGCCAGCTCGCACGAGGGGCTGCTAGACTCTAACTATGGCTACACCTTC. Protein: CASSHEGLLDSNYGYTF.

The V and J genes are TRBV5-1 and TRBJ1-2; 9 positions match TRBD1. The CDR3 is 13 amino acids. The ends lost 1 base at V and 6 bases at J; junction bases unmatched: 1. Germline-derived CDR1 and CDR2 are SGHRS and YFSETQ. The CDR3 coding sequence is TGCGCCAGCAGCTTGACAGGGGGCGATGGCTACACCTTC. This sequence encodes CASSLTGGDGYTF.

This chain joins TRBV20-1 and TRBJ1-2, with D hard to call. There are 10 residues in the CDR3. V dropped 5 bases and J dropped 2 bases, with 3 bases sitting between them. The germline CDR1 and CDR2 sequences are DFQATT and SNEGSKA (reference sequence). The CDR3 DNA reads TGCAGTGCTCAGAACTATGGCTACACCTTC. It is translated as CSAQNYGYTF.

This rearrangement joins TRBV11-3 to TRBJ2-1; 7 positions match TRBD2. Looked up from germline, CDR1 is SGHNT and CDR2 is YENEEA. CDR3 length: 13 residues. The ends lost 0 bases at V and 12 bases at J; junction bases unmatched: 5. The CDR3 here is CASSLDRGGGQFF. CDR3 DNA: TGTGCCAGCAGCTTAGATCGCGGGGGAGGGCAGTTCTTC. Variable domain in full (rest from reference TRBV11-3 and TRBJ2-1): EAGVVQSPRYKIIEKKQPVAFWCNPISGHNTLYWYLQNLGQGPELLIRYENEEAVDDSQLPKDRFSAERLKGVDSTLKIQPAELGDSAVYLCASSLDRGGGQFFGPGTRLTVL.

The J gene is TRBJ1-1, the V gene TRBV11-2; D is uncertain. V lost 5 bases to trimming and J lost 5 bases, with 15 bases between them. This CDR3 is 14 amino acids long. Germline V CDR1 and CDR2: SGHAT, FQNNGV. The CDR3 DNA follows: TGTGCCAGCAGCCCTCTCTCCAAGAGGACTGAAGCTTTCTTT. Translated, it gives CASSPLSKRTEAFF.

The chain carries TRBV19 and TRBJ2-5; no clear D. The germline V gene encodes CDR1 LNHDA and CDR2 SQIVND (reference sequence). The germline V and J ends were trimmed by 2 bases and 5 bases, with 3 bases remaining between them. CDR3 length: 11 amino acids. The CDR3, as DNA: TGTGCCAGTAGTATACGGGAGACCCAGTACTTC. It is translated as CASSIRETQYF.

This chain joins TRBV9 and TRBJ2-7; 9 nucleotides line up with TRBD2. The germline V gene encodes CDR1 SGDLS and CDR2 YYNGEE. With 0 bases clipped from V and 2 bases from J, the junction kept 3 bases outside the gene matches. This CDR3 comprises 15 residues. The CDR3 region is CASSVGLAGPYEQYF. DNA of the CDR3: TGTGCCAGCAGCGTAGGGCTAGCGGGGCCCTACGAGCAGTACTTC.

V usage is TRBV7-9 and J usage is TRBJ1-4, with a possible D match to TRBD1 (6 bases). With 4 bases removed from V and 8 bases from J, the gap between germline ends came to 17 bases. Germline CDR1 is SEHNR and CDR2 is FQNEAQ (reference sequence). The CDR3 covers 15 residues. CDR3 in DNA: TGTGCCAGCAGCTCTCACAGGGTGGGTGTGGAAAAACTGTTTTTT. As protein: CASSSHRVGVEKLFF.

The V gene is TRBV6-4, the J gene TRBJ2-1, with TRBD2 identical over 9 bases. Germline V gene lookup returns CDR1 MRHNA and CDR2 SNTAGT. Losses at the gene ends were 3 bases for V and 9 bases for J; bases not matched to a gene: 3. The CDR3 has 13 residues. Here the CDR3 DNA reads TGTGCCAGCAGTGAGCGGGGGGGCCTTGAGCAGTTCTTC. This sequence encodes CASSERGGLEQFF.

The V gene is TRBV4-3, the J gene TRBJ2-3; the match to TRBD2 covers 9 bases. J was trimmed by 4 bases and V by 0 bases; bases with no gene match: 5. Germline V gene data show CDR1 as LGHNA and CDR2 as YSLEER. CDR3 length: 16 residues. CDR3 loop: CASSQDPASGADTQYF. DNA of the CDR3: TGCGCCAGCAGCCAAGATCCGGCTAGCGGGGCAGATACGCAGTATTTT.

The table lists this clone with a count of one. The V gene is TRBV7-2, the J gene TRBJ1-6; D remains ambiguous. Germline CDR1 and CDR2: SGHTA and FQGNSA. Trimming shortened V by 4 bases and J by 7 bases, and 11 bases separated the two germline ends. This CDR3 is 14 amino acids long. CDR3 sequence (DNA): TGTGCCAGCAGCTCAAATCCAGGAAATTCACCCCTCCACTTT. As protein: CASSSNPGNSPLHF.

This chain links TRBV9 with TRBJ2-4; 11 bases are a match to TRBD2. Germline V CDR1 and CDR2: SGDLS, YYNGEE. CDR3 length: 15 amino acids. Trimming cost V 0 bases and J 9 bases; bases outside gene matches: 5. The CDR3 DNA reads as TGTGCCAGCAGCGTAGTCCCTAGCGGGGGGACCATTCAGTACTTC. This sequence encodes CASSVVPSGGTIQYF.

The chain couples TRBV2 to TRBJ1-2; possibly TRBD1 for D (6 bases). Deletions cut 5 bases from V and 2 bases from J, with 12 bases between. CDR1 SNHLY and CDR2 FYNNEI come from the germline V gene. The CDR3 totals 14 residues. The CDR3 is CASSTGQRNYGYTF. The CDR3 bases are TGTGCCAGCAGTACAGGACAGCGAAACTATGGCTACACCTTC.

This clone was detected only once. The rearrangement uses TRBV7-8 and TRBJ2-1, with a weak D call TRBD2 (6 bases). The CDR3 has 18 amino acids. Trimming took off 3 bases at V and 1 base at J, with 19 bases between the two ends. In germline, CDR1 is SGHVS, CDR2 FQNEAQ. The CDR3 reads CASSLSPGGLWSYNEQFF. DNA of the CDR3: TGTGCCAGCAGCTTGTCCCCTGGGGGGTTATGGTCCTACAATGAGCAGTTCTTC.

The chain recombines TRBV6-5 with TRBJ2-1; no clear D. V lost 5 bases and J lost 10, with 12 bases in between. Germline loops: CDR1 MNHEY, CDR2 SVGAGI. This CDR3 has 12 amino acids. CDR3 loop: CASSITKSEQFF. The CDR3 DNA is TGTGCCAGCAGTATCACTAAAAGCGAGCAGTTCTTC.

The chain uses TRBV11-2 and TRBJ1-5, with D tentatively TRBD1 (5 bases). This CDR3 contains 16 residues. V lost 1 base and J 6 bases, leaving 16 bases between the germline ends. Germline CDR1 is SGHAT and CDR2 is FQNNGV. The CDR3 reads CASSLVRGRGGQPQHF. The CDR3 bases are TGTGCCAGCAGCTTAGTGCGGGGACGGGGCGGTCAGCCCCAGCATTTT.

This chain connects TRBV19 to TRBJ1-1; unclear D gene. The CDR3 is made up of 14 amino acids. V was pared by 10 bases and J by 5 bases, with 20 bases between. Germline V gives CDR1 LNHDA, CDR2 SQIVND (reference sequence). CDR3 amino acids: CATSPGGKGTEAFF. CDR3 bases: TGTGCCACTTCACCCGGCGGGAAAGGTACTGAAGCTTTCTTT. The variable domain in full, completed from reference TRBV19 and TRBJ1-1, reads DGGITQSPKYLFRKEGQNVTLSCEQNLNHDAMYWYRQDPGQGLRLIYYSQIVNDFQKGDIAEGYSVSREKKESFPLTVTSAQKNPTAFYLCATSPGGKGTEAFFGQGTRLTVV.

Here the CDR3 DNA reads TGTGCCAGCAGCTCCCATTCGTGGGGGCCCACAGATACGCAGTATTTT. Protein product: CASSSHSWGPTDTQYF. V gene TRBV5-6 combines with J gene TRBJ2-3; the D gene is possibly TRBD1 (6 bases). Trimming removed 3 bases from V and 2 bases from J, with 16 bases in between. Per the germline V gene, CDR1 is SGHDT and CDR2 is YYEEEE. The CDR3 runs 16 residues.

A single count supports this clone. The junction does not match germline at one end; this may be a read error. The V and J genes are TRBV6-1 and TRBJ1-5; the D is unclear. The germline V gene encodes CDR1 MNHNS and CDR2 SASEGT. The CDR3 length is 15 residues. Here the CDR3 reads CASSEAVTLYQPQHF. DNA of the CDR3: TGTGCCAGCAGCGAAGCAGTGACCTTGTATCAGCCCCAGCATTTT.